These T cell receptor beta chains were read from a single sample in a study of human T cells and chemical hapten exposure. Each CDR3 protein is one row after TCRdb ran MiXCR on the RACE reads. The sample lists more than 85,000 distinct CDR3 sequences, less than 10% occurring once. This material consisted of whole blood, taken in connection with sensitization to the hapten diphenylcyclopropenone (DPC). The source of these receptors is a woman in her forties with alopecia areata. Some clones in this sample may be carry-over from other donors' samples. CDR3s include the opening cysteine and the closing phenylalanine or tryptophan. The order of the fields is CDR3 DNA, CDR3 protein, J gene, D gene, CDR3 length, V gene, clone size. A D gene is named only where the DNA matches it firmly. The size entry is marked missing in some rows and otherwise reads once, few, many or a size class.

CDR3 DNA: TGTGCCAGCAGCTATCAGACGGACGGCTATGGCTACACCTTC
CDR3 protein: CASSYQTDGYGYTF
J gene: TRBJ1-2
D gene: -
CDR3 length: 14
V gene: TRBV4-2
clone size: few

CDR3 DNA: TGTGCCAGCAGCACCCGGACAGTTCAAGAGACCCAGTACTTC
CDR3 protein: CASSTRTVQETQYF
J gene: TRBJ2-5
D gene: -
CDR3 length: 14
V gene: TRBV3-1
clone size: few

CDR3 DNA: TGTGCCAGCAGCGGCGGGGGGGATCAGCCCCAGCATTTT
CDR3 protein: CASSGGGDQPQHF
J gene: TRBJ1-5
D gene: -
CDR3 length: 13
V gene: TRBV7-6
clone size: few

CDR3 DNA: TGTGCCAGCAGCCCTACTAGTGCCGGGGAGCTGTTTTTT
CDR3 protein: CASSPTSAGELFF
J gene: TRBJ2-2
D gene: -
CDR3 length: 13
V gene: TRBV13
clone size: many

CDR3 DNA: TGTGCCAGCAGCTTTGGGGGGCCGCGCACAGATACGCAGTATTTT
CDR3 protein: CASSFGGPRTDTQYF
J gene: TRBJ2-3
D gene: -
CDR3 length: 15
V gene: TRBV7-2
clone size: few

CDR3 DNA: TGCGCCAGCAGCAAAGACGGGACGGAGAACACTGAAGCTTTCTTT
CDR3 protein: CASSKDGTENTEAFF
J gene: TRBJ1-1
D gene: -
CDR3 length: 15
V gene: TRBV4-1
clone size: -

CDR3 DNA: TGCGCCAGCAGCCAAGATATTACCGGACAGGGCTTCTATGGCTACACCTTC
CDR3 protein: CASSQDITGQGFYGYTF
J gene: TRBJ1-2
D gene: TRBD1
CDR3 length: 17
V gene: TRBV4-3
clone size: many

CDR3 DNA: TGTGCCAGCAGTTTTCCCAATGCTGTCTCTGGAAACACCATATATTTT
CDR3 protein: CASSFPNAVSGNTIYF
J gene: TRBJ1-3
D gene: -
CDR3 length: 16
V gene: TRBV12-3/TRBV12-4
clone size: -

CDR3 DNA: TGTGCCAGCAGTGAATTTCGCAGGACAGGGTACAATGAGCAGTTCTTC
CDR3 protein: CASSEFRRTGYNEQFF
J gene: TRBJ2-1
D gene: TRBD1
CDR3 length: 16
V gene: TRBV2
clone size: many

CDR3 DNA: TGTGCCAGCAGCACCCGAGCAGGGGGCGATGGCTACACCTTC
CDR3 protein: CASSTRAGGDGYTF
J gene: TRBJ1-2
D gene: TRBD1
CDR3 length: 14
V gene: TRBV7-2
clone size: few

CDR3 DNA: TGTGCCAGCAGCTTAGGTGGGGAGGAGGATGGCTACACCTTC
CDR3 protein: CASSLGGEEDGYTF
J gene: TRBJ1-2
D gene: -
CDR3 length: 14
V gene: TRBV7-9
clone size: few

CDR3 DNA: TGCAGTGCTATCCACCCGTACAGGGTAGAGAACACTGAAGCTTTCTTT
CDR3 protein: CSAIHPYRVENTEAFF
J gene: TRBJ1-1
D gene: -
CDR3 length: 16
V gene: TRBV20-1
clone size: few

CDR3 DNA: TGTGCCAGCAGTGGGACAGGGGGAGAGCAGTACTTC
CDR3 protein: CASSGTGGEQYF
J gene: TRBJ2-7
D gene: TRBD1
CDR3 length: 12
V gene: TRBV25-1
clone size: many

CDR3 DNA: TGTGCCAGCAGCTTAGAGGCCAGGGGAGGCCTCTCTAACTATGGCTACACCTTC
CDR3 protein: CASSLEARGGLSNYGYTF
J gene: TRBJ1-2
D gene: -
CDR3 length: 18
V gene: TRBV7-9
clone size: many

CDR3 DNA: TGTGCCAGCAGCTTATATGGGACAGGAACAACTAATGAAAAACTGTTTTTT
CDR3 protein: CASSLYGTGTTNEKLFF
J gene: TRBJ1-4
D gene: TRBD1
CDR3 length: 17
V gene: TRBV11-2
clone size: few

CDR3 DNA: TGTGCCAGCAGCCAGCCTTACGAGCAGTACTTC
CDR3 protein: CASSQPYEQYF
J gene: TRBJ2-7
D gene: -
CDR3 length: 11
V gene: TRBV28
clone size: many

CDR3 DNA: TGTGCCAGCAGTTTACCCGGGACAGGGGTTGGCTATGGCTACACCTTC
CDR3 protein: CASSLPGTGVGYGYTF
J gene: TRBJ1-2
D gene: TRBD1
CDR3 length: 16
V gene: TRBV28
clone size: -

CDR3 DNA: TGTGCCAGTGTAGGGACAGGCACACCCGGGGAGCTGTTTTTT
CDR3 protein: CASVGTGTPGELFF
J gene: TRBJ2-2
D gene: TRBD1
CDR3 length: 14
V gene: TRBV7-9
clone size: -

CDR3 DNA: TGCAGTGCTAGAGATAGGACCGCTTCGTGGGATACGCAGTATTTT
CDR3 protein: CSARDRTASWDTQYF
J gene: TRBJ2-3
D gene: -
CDR3 length: 15
V gene: TRBV20-1
clone size: many

CDR3 DNA: TGTGCCAGCAGCCAAGAGGTTTCATCACCCCCCTACGAGCAGTACTTC
CDR3 protein: CASSQEVSSPPYEQYF
J gene: TRBJ2-7
D gene: -
CDR3 length: 16
V gene: TRBV4-2
clone size: many

CDR3 DNA: TGTGCCAGCAGCCAGACAGGGAACTTCTATGGCTACACCTTC
CDR3 protein: CASSQTGNFYGYTF
J gene: TRBJ1-2
D gene: TRBD1
CDR3 length: 14
V gene: TRBV14
clone size: many

CDR3 DNA: TGTGCCAGCAGTGAAGCGGGGACAGCAAATTCACCCCTCCACTTT
CDR3 protein: CASSEAGTANSPLHF
J gene: TRBJ1-6
D gene: TRBD1
CDR3 length: 15
V gene: TRBV2
clone size: many

CDR3 DNA: TGTGCCAGCCGCCTGGGGGGTAGCACCGGGGAGCTGTTTTTT
CDR3 protein: CASRLGGSTGELFF
J gene: TRBJ2-2
D gene: -
CDR3 length: 14
V gene: TRBV6-2/TRBV6-3
clone size: -

CDR3 DNA: TGTGCCATCAGCCAGACTAGCGGGGGGAGAGATACGCAGTATTTT
CDR3 protein: CAISQTSGGRDTQYF
J gene: TRBJ2-3
D gene: TRBD2
CDR3 length: 15
V gene: TRBV10-3
clone size: many

CDR3 DNA: TGCGCCAGCAGCTTCGGCAGCTCCTACGAGCAGTACTTC
CDR3 protein: CASSFGSSYEQYF
J gene: TRBJ2-7
D gene: -
CDR3 length: 13
V gene: TRBV5-1
clone size: -

CDR3 DNA: TGTGCCAGTAGTATCGGGCAGGCTAATCAGCCCCAGCATTTT
CDR3 protein: CASSIGQANQPQHF
J gene: TRBJ1-5
D gene: -
CDR3 length: 14
V gene: TRBV19
clone size: few

CDR3 DNA: TGCGCCAGCAGCTGGGAGTGGCAAGGTGTTGATTCACCCCTCCACTTT
CDR3 protein: CASSWEWQGVDSPLHF
J gene: TRBJ1-6
D gene: -
CDR3 length: 16
V gene: TRBV5-1
clone size: many

CDR3 DNA: TGTGCCAGCAGCCATCGTATAGGGGAGCAGTTCTTC
CDR3 protein: CASSHRIGEQFF
J gene: TRBJ2-1
D gene: -
CDR3 length: 12
V gene: TRBV3-1
clone size: many

CDR3 DNA: TGTGCCCACTGTAGCGGGGGGGCCAAGGTAGATACGCAGTATTTT
CDR3 protein: CAHCSGGAKVDTQYF
J gene: TRBJ2-3
D gene: TRBD2
CDR3 length: 15
V gene: TRBV28
clone size: many

CDR3 DNA: TGTGCCAGCAGCTTAGGCGGGGAAGGGGTCCCTTGGGATTTTGGCTACACCTTC
CDR3 protein: CASSLGGEGVPWDFGYTF
J gene: TRBJ1-2
D gene: -
CDR3 length: 18
V gene: TRBV13
clone size: -

CDR3 DNA: TGTGCCAGCAGCCAAGACTTGGAGACCCAGTACTTC
CDR3 protein: CASSQDLETQYF
J gene: TRBJ2-5
D gene: -
CDR3 length: 12
V gene: TRBV4-2
clone size: many

CDR3 DNA: TGCAGTGCCGACCCATATATTGGGGGAGAGGGAAAACTGTTTTTT
CDR3 protein: CSADPYIGGEGKLFF
J gene: TRBJ1-4
D gene: -
CDR3 length: 15
V gene: TRBV20-1
clone size: many

CDR3 DNA: TGTGCCAGCAGCTTGGACCTGTCCTACGAGCAGTACTTC
CDR3 protein: CASSLDLSYEQYF
J gene: TRBJ2-7
D gene: -
CDR3 length: 13
V gene: TRBV5-4
clone size: few

CDR3 DNA: TGTGCCAGTAAGGGGTTCGGCACTGGCAATCAGCCCCAGCATTTT
CDR3 protein: CASKGFGTGNQPQHF
J gene: TRBJ1-5
D gene: -
CDR3 length: 15
V gene: TRBV6-2/TRBV6-3
clone size: many

CDR3 DNA: TGTGCCAGCTCACCAGTAGACTCAAACACTGAAGCTTTCTTT
CDR3 protein: CASSPVDSNTEAFF
J gene: TRBJ1-1
D gene: -
CDR3 length: 14
V gene: TRBV18
clone size: few

CDR3 DNA: TGTGCCAGCAGCGCCGGGACTTGGGGCAATCAGCCCCAGCATTTT
CDR3 protein: CASSAGTWGNQPQHF
J gene: TRBJ1-5
D gene: -
CDR3 length: 15
V gene: TRBV7-9
clone size: -

CDR3 DNA: TGTGCCAGCTCATCCGACAGAGACCTTGAAGCTTTCTTT
CDR3 protein: CASSSDRDLEAFF
J gene: TRBJ1-1
D gene: -
CDR3 length: 13
V gene: TRBV18
clone size: few

CDR3 DNA: TGTGCCAGCAGCCACGTGGGGGGACCGAATTCTGGGGCCAACGTCCTGACTTTC
CDR3 protein: CASSHVGGPNSGANVLTF
J gene: TRBJ2-6
D gene: -
CDR3 length: 18
V gene: TRBV12-3/TRBV12-4
clone size: few

CDR3 DNA: TGTGCCAGCAGCCTTCAGTGGGGGGGCACTGAAGCTTTCTTT
CDR3 protein: CASSLQWGGTEAFF
J gene: TRBJ1-1
D gene: -
CDR3 length: 14
V gene: TRBV11-2
clone size: many

CDR3 DNA: TGCAGTGCTAGTCCCTGGGACAGGGCGAAACCTAACTATGGCTACACCTTC
CDR3 protein: CSASPWDRAKPNYGYTF
J gene: TRBJ1-2
D gene: TRBD1
CDR3 length: 17
V gene: TRBV20-1
clone size: few

CDR3 DNA: TGTGCCAGCAGCAAAGTTGGGGTAGGAGTGGGCTATGGCTACACCTTC
CDR3 protein: CASSKVGVGVGYGYTF
J gene: TRBJ1-2
D gene: -
CDR3 length: 16
V gene: TRBV21-1
clone size: many

CDR3 DNA: TGCAGCGTACAGGGTACCGGGGAGCTGTTTTTT
CDR3 protein: CSVQGTGELFF
J gene: TRBJ2-2
D gene: -
CDR3 length: 11
V gene: TRBV29-1
clone size: -

CDR3 DNA: TGTGCCAGCAGTGGAGACAGAAACACTGAAGCTTTCTTT
CDR3 protein: CASSGDRNTEAFF
J gene: TRBJ1-1
D gene: -
CDR3 length: 13
V gene: TRBV2
clone size: many

CDR3 DNA: TGCGCCAGCAGCCAAGATAGGGCTAGCGGGGGGTACGAGCAGTACTTC
CDR3 protein: CASSQDRASGGYEQYF
J gene: TRBJ2-7
D gene: TRBD2
CDR3 length: 16
V gene: TRBV4-3
clone size: -

CDR3 DNA: TGTGCCAGCAGACCGACCCGGACTAGCGGGGATAGCACAGATACGCAGTATTTT
CDR3 protein: CASRPTRTSGDSTDTQYF
J gene: TRBJ2-3
D gene: TRBD2
CDR3 length: 18
V gene: TRBV28
clone size: many

CDR3 DNA: TGTGCCAGCAGTTACTCACAGTTCCAAGAGACCCAGTACTTC
CDR3 protein: CASSYSQFQETQYF
J gene: TRBJ2-5
D gene: -
CDR3 length: 14
V gene: TRBV6-5
clone size: many

CDR3 DNA: TGCGCCAGCAGCCTAACGTTCCGGACAGGGGCCTACGAGCAGTACTTC
CDR3 protein: CASSLTFRTGAYEQYF
J gene: TRBJ2-7
D gene: TRBD1
CDR3 length: 16
V gene: TRBV4-1
clone size: -

CDR3 DNA: TGCGCCAGCAGCTTCAGGGGGACTAGCGGGGGAGAAGAGACCCAGTACTTC
CDR3 protein: CASSFRGTSGGEETQYF
J gene: TRBJ2-5
D gene: TRBD2
CDR3 length: 17
V gene: TRBV4-1
clone size: many

CDR3 DNA: TGCAGCGAAGCCGACAGCCTTCCCCAAGAGACCCAGTACTTC
CDR3 protein: CSEADSLPQETQYF
J gene: TRBJ2-5
D gene: -
CDR3 length: 14
V gene: TRBV20-1
clone size: many

CDR3 DNA: TGCAGTGCTAGAGGTTTCCAGGGGGACTCCTACGAGCAGTACTTC
CDR3 protein: CSARGFQGDSYEQYF
J gene: TRBJ2-7
D gene: TRBD1
CDR3 length: 15
V gene: TRBV20-1
clone size: -

CDR3 DNA: TGTGCCAGCAGTTTATGGGGCACCGGGGAGCTGTTTTTT
CDR3 protein: CASSLWGTGELFF
J gene: TRBJ2-2
D gene: -
CDR3 length: 13
V gene: TRBV27
clone size: many

CDR3 DNA: TGCGCCAGCAGCTCTTCGACTAGCGGGCTACCCAATGAGCAGTTCTTC
CDR3 protein: CASSSSTSGLPNEQFF
J gene: TRBJ2-1
D gene: TRBD2
CDR3 length: 16
V gene: TRBV5-1
clone size: -

CDR3 DNA: TGTGCCAGCAGCTTCTGGGTCTCTGGGGCCAACGTCCTGACTTTC
CDR3 protein: CASSFWVSGANVLTF
J gene: TRBJ2-6
D gene: -
CDR3 length: 15
V gene: TRBV7-9
clone size: many